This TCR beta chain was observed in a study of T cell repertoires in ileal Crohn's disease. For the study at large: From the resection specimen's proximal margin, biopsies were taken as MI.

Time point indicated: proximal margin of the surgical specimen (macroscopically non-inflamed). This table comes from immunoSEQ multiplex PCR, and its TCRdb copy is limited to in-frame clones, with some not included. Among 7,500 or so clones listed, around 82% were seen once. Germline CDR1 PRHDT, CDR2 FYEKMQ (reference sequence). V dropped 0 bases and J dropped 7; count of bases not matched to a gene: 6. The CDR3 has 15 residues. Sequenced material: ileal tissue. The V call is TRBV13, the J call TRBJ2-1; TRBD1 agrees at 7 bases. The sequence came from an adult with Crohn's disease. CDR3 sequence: CASSLGQGRRNEQFF. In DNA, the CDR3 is TGTGCCAGCAGCTTAGGACAGGGGAGAAGAAATGAGCAGTTCTTC.